The clone carrying this TCR beta chain has only one observation. Its matching antigen is unknown. Germline V gene data show CDR1 as SGHTA and CDR2 as FQGTGA. The CDR3 is 15 residues long. V lost 4 bases, J lost 7 bases, and 6 bases stayed unmatched. The data were obtained in a study of cytomegalovirus exposure and HLA in healthy donors. The PCR made use of 60 Vbeta and 13 Jbeta primers. Assay: immunoSEQ multiplex PCR; the TCRdb copy retains only in-frame clones and omits some. The sample records approximately 170,000 clones, 76% being singletons. General study points: When the data were analyzed later, several of the most significant clusters appeared to be linked to common viral pathogens. Cytomegalovirus status was reportedly diagnosed by the classifier with high specificity and sensitivity. In the analysis, some V segments, TRBV6-2 and TRBV6-3 included, were excluded as indistinguishable.

This sequence joins TRBV7-3 and TRBJ2-1, with 11 bases lining up with TRBD2. Sequences were obtained from PBMCs. The TCR originated in a female donor in good health and CMV-seronegative. As DNA, the CDR3 is TGTGCCAGCAGCTATAGCGGGAGGGCCGGGAATGAGCAGTTCTTC. Translated, it gives CASSYSGRAGNEQFF.